This T cell receptor beta chain was captured by sequencing in a study of shared clonotypes between healthy human individuals. Regarding the study as a whole: Compared with memory subsets, naive subsets generally had larger estimated richness.

The repertoire was sequenced with immunoSEQ multiplex PCR; TCRdb's copy has only in-frame clones and lacks some. The sample lists over a million clones, about 96% occurring once. Per the germline V gene, CDR1 is MDHEN and CDR2 is SYDVKM. The CDR3 totals 15 residues. Trimming pared 3 bases from V and 4 bases from J, leaving 15 bases between. As to this clone: Its antigen is not identified.

The clonotype was recovered from a man younger than 40 in good health. The gene calls are TRBV28 and TRBJ1-2, with D maybe TRBD1 (5 bases). The source material was naive CD4+ T cells sorted from blood. Documented subset: CD45RA+ positively selected. The chain's CDR3 is CASSLGGTSFYGYTF. CDR3 bases: TGTGCCAGCAGTTTGGGGGGTACCTCTTTCTATGGCTACACCTTC.